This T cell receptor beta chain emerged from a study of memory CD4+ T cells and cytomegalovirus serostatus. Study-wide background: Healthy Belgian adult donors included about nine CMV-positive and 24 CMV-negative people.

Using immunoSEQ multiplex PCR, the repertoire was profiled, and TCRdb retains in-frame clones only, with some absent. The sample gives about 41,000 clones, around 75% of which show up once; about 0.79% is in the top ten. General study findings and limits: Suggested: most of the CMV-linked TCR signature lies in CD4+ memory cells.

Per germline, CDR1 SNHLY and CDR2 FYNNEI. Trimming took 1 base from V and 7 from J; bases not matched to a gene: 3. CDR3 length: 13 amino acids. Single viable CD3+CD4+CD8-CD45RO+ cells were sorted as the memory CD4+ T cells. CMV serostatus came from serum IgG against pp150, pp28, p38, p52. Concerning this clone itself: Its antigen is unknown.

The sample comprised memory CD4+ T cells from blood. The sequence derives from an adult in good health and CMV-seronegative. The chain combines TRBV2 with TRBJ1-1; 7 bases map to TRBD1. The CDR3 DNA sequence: TGTGCCAGCAGTGAAGTGACAGGGTTTGAAGCTTTCTTT. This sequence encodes CASSEVTGFEAFF.